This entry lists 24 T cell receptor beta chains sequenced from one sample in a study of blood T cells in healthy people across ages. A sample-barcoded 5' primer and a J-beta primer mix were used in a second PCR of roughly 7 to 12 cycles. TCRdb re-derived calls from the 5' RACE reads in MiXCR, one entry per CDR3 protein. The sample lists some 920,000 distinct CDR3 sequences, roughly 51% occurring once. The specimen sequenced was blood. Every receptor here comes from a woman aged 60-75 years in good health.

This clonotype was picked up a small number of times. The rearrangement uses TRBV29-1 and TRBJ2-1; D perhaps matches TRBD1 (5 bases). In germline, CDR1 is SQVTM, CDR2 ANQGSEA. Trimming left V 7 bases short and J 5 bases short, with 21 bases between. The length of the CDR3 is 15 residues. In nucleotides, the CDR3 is TGCAGCGGGCGTCAGGGAAAGGGGATCCACAATGAGCAGTTCTTC. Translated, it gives CSGRQGKGIHNEQFF.

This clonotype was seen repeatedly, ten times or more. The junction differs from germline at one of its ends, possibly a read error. CDR3 protein: CASSFSGGANVLTF. CDR3 DNA sequence: TGCGCCAGCAGCTTTTCCGGTGGGGCCAACGTCCTGACTTTC. The genes are TRBV12-3 or TRBV12-4 and TRBJ2-6; D gene ambiguous. The CDR3 has 14 residues.

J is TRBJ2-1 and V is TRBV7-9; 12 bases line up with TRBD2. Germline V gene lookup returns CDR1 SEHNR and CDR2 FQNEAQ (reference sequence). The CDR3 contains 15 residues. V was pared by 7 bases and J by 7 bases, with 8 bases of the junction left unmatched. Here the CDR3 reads CASTKTSGSGNEQFF. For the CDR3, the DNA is TGTGCCAGCACCAAGACTAGCGGGAGTGGTAATGAGCAGTTCTTC. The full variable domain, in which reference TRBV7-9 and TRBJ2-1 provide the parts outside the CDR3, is DTGVSQNPRHKITKRGQNVTFRCDPISEHNRLYWYRQTLGQGPEFLTYFQNEAQLEKSRLLSDRFSAERPKGSFSTLEIQRTEQGDSAMYLCASTKTSGSGNEQFFGPGTRLTVL.

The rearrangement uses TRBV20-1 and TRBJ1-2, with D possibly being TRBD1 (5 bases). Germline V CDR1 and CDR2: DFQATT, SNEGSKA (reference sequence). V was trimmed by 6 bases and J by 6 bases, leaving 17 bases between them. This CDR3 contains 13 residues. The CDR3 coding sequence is TGCAGTGCCGGGGCCAGCGCCTTGGATGGCTACACCTTC. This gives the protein CSAGASALDGYTF.

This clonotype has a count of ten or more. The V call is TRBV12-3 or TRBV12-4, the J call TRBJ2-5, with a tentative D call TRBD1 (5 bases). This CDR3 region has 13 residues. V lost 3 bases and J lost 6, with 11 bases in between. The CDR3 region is CASSFPGWKTQYF. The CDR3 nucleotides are TGTGCCAGCAGTTTCCCAGGGTGGAAGACCCAGTACTTC.

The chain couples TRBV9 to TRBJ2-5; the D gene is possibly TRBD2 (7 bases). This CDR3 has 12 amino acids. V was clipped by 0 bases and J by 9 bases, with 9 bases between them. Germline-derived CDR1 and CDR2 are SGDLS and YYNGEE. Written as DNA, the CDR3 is TGTGCCAGCAGCGTAGAAGGGGGGGCCCAGTACTTC. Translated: CASSVEGGAQYF.

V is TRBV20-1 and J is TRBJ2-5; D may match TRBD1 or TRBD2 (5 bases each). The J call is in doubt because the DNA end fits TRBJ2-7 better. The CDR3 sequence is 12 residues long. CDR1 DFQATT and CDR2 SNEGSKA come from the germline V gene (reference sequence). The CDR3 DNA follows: TGCAGTGCAAAGGCCGGGGCTGGCGAGCAGTACTTC. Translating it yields CSAKAGAGEQYF.

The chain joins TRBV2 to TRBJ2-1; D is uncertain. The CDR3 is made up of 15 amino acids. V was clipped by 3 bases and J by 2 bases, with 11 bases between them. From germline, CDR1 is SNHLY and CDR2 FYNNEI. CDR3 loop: CASSESELTYNEQFF. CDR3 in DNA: TGTGCCAGCAGTGAGTCAGAGCTTACCTACAATGAGCAGTTCTTC.

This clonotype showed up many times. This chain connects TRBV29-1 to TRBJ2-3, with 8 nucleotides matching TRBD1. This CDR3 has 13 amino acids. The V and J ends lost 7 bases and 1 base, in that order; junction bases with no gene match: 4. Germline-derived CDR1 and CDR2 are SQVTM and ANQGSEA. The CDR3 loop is CSAEDRGTDTQYF. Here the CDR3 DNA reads TGCAGCGCCGAGGACAGGGGCACAGATACGCAGTATTTT.

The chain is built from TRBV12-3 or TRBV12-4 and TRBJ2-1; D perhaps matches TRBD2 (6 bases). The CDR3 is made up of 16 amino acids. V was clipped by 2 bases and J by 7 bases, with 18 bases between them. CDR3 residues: CASSLLGQSGGNEQFF. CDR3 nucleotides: TGTGCCAGCAGTTTACTGGGCCAGTCCGGAGGGAATGAGCAGTTCTTC.

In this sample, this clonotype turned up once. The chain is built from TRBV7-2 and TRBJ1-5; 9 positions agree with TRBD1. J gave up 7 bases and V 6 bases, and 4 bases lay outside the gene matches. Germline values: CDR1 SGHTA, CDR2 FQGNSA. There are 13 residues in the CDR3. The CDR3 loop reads CASRVDRGQPQHF. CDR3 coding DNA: TGTGCCAGCAGGGTTGACAGGGGGCAGCCCCAGCATTTT.

CDR3 DNA: TGTGCCAGCCATACAGGGCCAGCTCGGCCCCAGCATTTT. Translated: CASHTGPARPQHF. V usage is TRBV7-2 and J usage is TRBJ1-5; a weak D match, TRBD1 (6 bases). Germline V gene sequence: CDR1 SGHTA, CDR2 FQGNSA. The CDR3 sequence is 13 residues long. The V end was cut by 8 bases, the J end by 9 bases, with 17 bases between.

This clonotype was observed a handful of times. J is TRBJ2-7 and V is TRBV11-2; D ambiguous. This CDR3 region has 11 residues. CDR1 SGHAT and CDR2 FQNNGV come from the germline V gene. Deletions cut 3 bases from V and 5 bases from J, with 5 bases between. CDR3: CASSFVHEQYF. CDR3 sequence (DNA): TGTGCCAGCAGCTTTGTACACGAGCAGTACTTC.

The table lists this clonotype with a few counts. The chain's CDR3 is CASRKTSSYEQYF. DNA for the CDR3: TGTGCCAGCAGGAAGACTAGCTCCTACGAGCAGTACTTC. The chain is built from TRBV2 and TRBJ2-7, with a weak D call TRBD2 (6 bases). This CDR3 has 13 amino acids. Germline CDR1 and CDR2: SNHLY and FYNNEI. V lost 6 bases and J lost 0, with 9 bases in between.

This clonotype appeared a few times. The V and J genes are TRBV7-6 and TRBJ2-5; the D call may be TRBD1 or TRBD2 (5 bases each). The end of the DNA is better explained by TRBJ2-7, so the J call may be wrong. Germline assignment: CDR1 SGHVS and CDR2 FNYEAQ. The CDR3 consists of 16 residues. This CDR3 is CASSFGAIGTGHEQYF. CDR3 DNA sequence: TGTGCCAGCAGCTTCGGGGCCATAGGTACGGGCCACGAGCAGTACTTC.

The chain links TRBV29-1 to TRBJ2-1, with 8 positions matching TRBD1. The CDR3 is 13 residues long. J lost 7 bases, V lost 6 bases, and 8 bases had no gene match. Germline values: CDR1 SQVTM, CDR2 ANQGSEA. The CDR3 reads CSVIGQGENEQFF. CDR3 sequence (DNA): TGCAGCGTCATAGGACAGGGAGAAAATGAGCAGTTCTTC.

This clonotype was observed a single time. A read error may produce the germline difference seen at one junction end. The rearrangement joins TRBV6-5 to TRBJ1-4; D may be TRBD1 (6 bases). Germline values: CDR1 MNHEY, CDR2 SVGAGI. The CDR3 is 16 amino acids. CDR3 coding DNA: TGTGCCAACAGTTACCCAAACAGGGTGACGAATGAAAAACTGTTTTTT. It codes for CANSYPNRVTNEKLFF.

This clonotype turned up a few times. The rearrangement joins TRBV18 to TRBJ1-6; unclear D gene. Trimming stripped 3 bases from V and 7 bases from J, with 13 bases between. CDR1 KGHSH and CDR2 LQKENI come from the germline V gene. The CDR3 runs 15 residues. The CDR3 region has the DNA TGTGCCAGCTCACCTCAAGGCAGCCTAAATTCACCCCTCCACTTT. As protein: CASSPQGSLNSPLHF.

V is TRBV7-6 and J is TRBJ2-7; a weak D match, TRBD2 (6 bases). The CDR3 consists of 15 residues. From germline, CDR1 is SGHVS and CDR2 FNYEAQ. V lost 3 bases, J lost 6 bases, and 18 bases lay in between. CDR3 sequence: CASSFDPGVKSEQYF. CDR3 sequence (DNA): TGTGCCAGCAGCTTCGATCCGGGGGTCAAAAGCGAGCAGTACTTC.

The CDR3 nucleotides are TGTGCCAGCAGCCCGGGAAGACTTTCCACAGATACGCAGTATTTT. It is translated as CASSPGRLSTDTQYF. The chain couples TRBV7-2 to TRBJ2-3; the D gene is possibly TRBD2 (5 bases). Per the germline V gene, CDR1 is SGHTA and CDR2 is FQGNSA. V was trimmed by 5 bases and J by 2 bases, leaving 14 bases between them. The length of the CDR3 is 15 residues.

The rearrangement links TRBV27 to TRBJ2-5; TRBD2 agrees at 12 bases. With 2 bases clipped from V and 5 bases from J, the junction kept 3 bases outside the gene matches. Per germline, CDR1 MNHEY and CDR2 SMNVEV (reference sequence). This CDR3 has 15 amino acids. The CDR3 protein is CASSLLAGGRETQYF. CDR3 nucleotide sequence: TGTGCCAGCAGTTTACTAGCGGGAGGGAGGGAGACCCAGTACTTC.

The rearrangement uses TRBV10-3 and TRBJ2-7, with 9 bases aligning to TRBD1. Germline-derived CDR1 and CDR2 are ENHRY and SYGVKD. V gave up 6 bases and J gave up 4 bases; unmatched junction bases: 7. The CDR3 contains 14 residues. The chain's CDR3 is CAIRGTGQTYEQYF. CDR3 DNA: TGTGCCATCAGGGGGACAGGGCAAACTTACGAGCAGTACTTC.

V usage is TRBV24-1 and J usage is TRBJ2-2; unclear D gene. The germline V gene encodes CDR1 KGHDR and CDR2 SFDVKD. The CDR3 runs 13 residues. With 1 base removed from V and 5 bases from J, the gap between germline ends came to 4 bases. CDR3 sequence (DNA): TGTGCCACCAGTGATTTCGATACCGGGGAGCTGTTTTTT. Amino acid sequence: CATSDFDTGELFF.

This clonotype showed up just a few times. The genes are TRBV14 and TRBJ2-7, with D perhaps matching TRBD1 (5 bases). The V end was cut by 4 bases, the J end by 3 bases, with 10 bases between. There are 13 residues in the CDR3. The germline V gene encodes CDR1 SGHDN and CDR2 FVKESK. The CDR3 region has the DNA TGTGCCAGCAGCCCATTTGACAGCTACGAGCAGTACTTC. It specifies CASSPFDSYEQYF.